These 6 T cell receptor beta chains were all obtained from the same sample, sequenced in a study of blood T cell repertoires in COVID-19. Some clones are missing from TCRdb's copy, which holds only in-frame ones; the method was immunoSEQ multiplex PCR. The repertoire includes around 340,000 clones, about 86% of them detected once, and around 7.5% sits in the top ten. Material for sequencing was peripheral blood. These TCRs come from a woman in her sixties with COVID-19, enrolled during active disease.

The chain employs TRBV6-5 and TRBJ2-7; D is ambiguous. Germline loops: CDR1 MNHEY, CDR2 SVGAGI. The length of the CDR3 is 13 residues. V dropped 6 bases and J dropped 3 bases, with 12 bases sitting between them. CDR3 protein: CASSPSLSYEQYF. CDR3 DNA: TGTGCCAGCAGCCCCTCGTTGAGCTACGAGCAGTACTTC.

The CDR3 spells CASSQGIEYSNQPQHF. CDR3 nucleotides: TGTGCCAGCAGCCAAGGTATAGAGTATAGCAATCAGCCCCAGCATTTT. The J gene is TRBJ1-5, the V gene TRBV4-2; no clear D gene. The CDR3 covers 16 residues. V was pared by 1 base and J by 0 bases, with 10 bases between. From germline, CDR1 is LGHNA and CDR2 YNFKEQ.

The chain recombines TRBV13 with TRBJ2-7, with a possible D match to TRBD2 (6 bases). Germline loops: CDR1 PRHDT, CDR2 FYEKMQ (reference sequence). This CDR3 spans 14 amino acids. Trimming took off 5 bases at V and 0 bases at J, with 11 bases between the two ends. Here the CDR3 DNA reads TGTGCCAGCAGCAGATCTAGCGACTCCTACGAGCAGTACTTC. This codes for CASSRSSDSYEQYF.

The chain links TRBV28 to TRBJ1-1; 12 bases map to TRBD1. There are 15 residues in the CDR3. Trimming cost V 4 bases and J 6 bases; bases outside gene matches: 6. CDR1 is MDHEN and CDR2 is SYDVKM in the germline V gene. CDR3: CASSSGQGAGSEAFF. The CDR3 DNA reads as TGTGCCAGCAGTTCGGGACAGGGGGCTGGATCTGAAGCTTTCTTT.

The CDR3 nucleotides are TGTGCCAGCAGCTTCGCAGATACGCAGTATTTT. Protein: CASSFADTQYF. The chain uses TRBV7-9 and TRBJ2-3, with D unresolved. Trimming took off 3 bases at V and 4 bases at J, with 2 bases between the two ends. Germline CDR1 reads SEHNR; CDR2 reads FQNEAQ (reference sequence). This CDR3 is 11 amino acids long.

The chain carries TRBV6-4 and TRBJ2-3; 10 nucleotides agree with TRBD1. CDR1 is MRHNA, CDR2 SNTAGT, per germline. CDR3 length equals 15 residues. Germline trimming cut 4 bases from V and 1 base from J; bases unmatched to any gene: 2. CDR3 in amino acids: CASSAGTGGTDTQYF. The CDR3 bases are TGTGCCAGCAGTGCCGGGACAGGGGGCACAGATACGCAGTATTTT.